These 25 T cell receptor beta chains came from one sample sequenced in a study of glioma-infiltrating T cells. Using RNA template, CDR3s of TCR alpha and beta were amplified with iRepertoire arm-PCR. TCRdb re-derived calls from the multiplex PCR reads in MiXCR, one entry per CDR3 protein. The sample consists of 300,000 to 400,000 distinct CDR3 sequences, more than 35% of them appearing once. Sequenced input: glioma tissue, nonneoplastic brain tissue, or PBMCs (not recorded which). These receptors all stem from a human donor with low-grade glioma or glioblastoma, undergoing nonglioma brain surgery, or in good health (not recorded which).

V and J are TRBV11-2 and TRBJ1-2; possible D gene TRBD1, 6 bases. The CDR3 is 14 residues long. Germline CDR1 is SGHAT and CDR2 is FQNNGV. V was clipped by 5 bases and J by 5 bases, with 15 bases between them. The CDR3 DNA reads TGTGCCAGCAGCCGCCGGGACAAGATTTATGGCTACACCTTC. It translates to CASSRRDKIYGYTF.

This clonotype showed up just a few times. The CDR3 spells CSARDRDSVIGELFF. The CDR3 bases are TGCAGTGCTAGAGATCGGGACAGTGTTATCGGGGAGCTGTTTTTT. The V gene is TRBV20-1, the J gene TRBJ2-2; 7 bases align to TRBD1. The CDR3 totals 15 residues. The germline V gene encodes CDR1 DFQATT and CDR2 SNEGSKA (reference sequence). V gave up 0 bases and J gave up 7 bases; unmatched junction bases: 8.

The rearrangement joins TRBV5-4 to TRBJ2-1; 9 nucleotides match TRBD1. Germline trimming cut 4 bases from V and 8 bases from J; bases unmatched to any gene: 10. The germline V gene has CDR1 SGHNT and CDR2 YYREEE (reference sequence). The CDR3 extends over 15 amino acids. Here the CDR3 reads CASSQPGQGWDEQFF. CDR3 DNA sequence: TGTGCCAGCAGCCAGCCGGGACAGGGTTGGGATGAGCAGTTCTTC.

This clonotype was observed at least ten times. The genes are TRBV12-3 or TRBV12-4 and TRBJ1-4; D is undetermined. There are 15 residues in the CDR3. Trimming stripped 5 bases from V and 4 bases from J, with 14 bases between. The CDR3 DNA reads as TGTGCCAGCAGTCCCTTGAGTCCCGGTAATGAAAAACTGTTTTTT. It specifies CASSPLSPGNEKLFF.

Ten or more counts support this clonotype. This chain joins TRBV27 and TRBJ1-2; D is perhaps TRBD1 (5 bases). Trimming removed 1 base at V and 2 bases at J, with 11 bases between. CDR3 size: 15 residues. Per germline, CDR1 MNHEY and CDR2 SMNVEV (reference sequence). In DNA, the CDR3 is TGTGCCAGCAGTTTATTTTCGGGGGGGAACTATGGCTACACCTTC. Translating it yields CASSLFSGGNYGYTF.

CDR3 in amino acids: CASSASSGKAYNEQFF. The CDR3 bases are TGTGCCAGCAGTGCCTCTAGCGGGAAGGCCTACAATGAGCAGTTCTTC. J is TRBJ2-1 and V is TRBV28, with 9 bases lining up with TRBD2. Germline loops: CDR1 MDHEN, CDR2 SYDVKM. J lost 2 bases, V lost 5 bases, and 7 bases had no gene match. The CDR3 length is 16 residues.

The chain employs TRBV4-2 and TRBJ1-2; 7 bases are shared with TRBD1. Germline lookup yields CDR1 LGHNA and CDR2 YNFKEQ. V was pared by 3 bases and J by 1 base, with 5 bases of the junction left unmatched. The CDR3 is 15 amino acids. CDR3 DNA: TGTGCCAGCAGCCAGACAGGGATGGGTAACTATGGCTACACCTTC. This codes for CASSQTGMGNYGYTF.

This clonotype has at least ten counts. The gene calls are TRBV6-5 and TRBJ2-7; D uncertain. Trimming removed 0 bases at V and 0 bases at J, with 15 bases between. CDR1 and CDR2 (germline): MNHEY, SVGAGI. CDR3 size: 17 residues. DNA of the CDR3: TGTGCCAGCAGTTACTCCGTGACATTCCCCAGCTCCTACGAGCAGTACTTC. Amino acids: CASSYSVTFPSSYEQYF.

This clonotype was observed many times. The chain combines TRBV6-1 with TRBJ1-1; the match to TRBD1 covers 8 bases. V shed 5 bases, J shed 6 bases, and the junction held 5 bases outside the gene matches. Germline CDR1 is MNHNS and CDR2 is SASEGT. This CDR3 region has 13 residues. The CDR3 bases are TGTGCCAGCAGTTTGGACAGGGAAGCTGAAGCTTTCTTT. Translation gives CASSLDREAEAFF.

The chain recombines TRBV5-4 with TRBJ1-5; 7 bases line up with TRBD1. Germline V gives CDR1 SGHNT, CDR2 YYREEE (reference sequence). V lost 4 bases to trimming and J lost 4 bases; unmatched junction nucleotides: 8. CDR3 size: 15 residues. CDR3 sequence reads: CASSLGGSPNQPQHF. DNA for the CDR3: TGTGCCAGCAGCCTAGGGGGCTCCCCTAATCAGCCCCAGCATTTT. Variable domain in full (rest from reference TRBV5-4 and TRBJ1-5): ETGVTQSPTHLIKTRGQQVTLRCSSQSGHNTVSWYQQALGQGPQFIFQYYREEENGRGNFPPRFSGLQFPNYSSELNVNALELDDSALYLCASSLGGSPNQPQHFGDGTRLSIL.

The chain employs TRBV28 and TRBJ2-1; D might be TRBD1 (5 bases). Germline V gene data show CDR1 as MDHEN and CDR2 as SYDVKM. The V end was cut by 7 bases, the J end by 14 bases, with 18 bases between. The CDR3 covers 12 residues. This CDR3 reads CASTFGARCKFF. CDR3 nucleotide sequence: TGTGCCAGCACCTTTGGGGCTAGATGTAAGTTCTTC.

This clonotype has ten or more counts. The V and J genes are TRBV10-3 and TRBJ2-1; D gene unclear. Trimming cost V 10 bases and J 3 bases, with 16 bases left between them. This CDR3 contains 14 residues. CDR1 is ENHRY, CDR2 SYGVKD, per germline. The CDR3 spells CATMYSDVYNEQFF. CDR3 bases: TGTGCCACAATGTATTCGGATGTCTACAATGAGCAGTTCTTC.

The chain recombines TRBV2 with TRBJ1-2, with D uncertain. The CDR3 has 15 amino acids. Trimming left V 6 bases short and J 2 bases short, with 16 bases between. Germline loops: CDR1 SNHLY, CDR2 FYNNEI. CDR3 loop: CASSPRWRLNYGYTF. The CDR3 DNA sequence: TGTGCCAGCAGCCCGAGGTGGAGGTTGAACTATGGCTACACCTTC.

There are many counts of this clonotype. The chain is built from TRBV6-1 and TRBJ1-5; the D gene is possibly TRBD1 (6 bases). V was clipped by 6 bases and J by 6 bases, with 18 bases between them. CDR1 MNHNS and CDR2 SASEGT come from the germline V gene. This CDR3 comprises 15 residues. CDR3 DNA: TGTGCCAGCAGCCCTATAGGGGGGGCGGGTCAGCCCCAGCATTTT. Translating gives CASSPIGGAGQPQHF.

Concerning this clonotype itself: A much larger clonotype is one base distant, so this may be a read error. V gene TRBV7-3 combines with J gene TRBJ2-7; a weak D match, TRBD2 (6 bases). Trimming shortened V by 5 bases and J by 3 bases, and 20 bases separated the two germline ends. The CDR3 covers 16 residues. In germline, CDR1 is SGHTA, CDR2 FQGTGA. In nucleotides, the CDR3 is TGTGCCAGCAGCCAAGATGTGGGACGGGGGTACTACGAGCAGTACTTC. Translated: CASSQDVGRGYYEQYF. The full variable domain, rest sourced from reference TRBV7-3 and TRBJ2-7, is GAGVSQTPSNKVTEKGKYVELRCDPISGHTALYWYRQSLGQGPEFLIYFQGTGAADDSGLPNDRFFAVRPEGSVSTLKIQRTERGDSAVYLCASSQDVGRGYYEQYFGPGTRLTVT.

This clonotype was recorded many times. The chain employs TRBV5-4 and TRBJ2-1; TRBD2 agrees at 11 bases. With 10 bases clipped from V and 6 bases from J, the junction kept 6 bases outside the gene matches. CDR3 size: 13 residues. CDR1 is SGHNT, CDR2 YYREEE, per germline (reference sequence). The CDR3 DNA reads TGTGCCTTCGGGACTAGCGGAAGCAATGAGCAGTTCTTC. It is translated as CAFGTSGSNEQFF.

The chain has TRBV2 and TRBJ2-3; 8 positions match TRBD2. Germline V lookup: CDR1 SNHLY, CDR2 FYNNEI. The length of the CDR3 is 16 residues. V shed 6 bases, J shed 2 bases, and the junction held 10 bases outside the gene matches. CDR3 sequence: CASSGRALTLTDTQYF. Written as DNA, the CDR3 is TGTGCCAGCAGCGGGAGGGCCTTAACACTCACAGATACGCAGTATTTT.

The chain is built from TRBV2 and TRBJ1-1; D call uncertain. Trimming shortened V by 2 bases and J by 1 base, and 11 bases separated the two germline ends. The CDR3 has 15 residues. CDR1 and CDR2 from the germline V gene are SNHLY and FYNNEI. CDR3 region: CASSEWVGGNTEAFF. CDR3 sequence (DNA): TGTGCCAGCAGTGAATGGGTAGGAGGGAACACTGAAGCTTTCTTT.

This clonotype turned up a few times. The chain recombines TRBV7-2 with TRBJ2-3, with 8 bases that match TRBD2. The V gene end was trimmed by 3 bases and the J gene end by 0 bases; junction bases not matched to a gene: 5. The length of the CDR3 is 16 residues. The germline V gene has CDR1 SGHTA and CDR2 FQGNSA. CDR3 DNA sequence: TGTGCCAGCAGCTTCATACTAGCGGCTAGCACAGATACGCAGTATTTT. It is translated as CASSFILAASTDTQYF.

The CDR3 nucleotides read TGTGCCAGCAGTGCCGGGACTGGGATAGAGACCCAGTACTTC. Its protein product is CASSAGTGIETQYF. The chain joins TRBV25-1 to TRBJ2-5; weak D call: TRBD2 (6 bases). Germline CDR1 and CDR2: MGHDK and SYGVNS. CDR3 size: 14 residues. V dropped 4 bases and J dropped 4 bases, with 13 bases sitting between them.

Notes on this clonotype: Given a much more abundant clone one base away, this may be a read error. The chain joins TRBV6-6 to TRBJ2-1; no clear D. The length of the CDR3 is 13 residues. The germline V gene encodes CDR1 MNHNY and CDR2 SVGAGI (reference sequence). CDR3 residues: CASNYPIWGEQFF. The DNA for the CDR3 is TGTGCCAGCAATTACCCGATCTGGGGAGAGCAGTTCTTC.

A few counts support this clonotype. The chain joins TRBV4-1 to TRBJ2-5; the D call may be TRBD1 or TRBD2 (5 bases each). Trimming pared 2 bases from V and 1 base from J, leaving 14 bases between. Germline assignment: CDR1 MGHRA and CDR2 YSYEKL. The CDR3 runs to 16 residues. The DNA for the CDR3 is TGCGCCAGCAGCCAAACCCCGGGACGCCTCCAAGAGACCCAGTACTTC. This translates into CASSQTPGRLQETQYF.

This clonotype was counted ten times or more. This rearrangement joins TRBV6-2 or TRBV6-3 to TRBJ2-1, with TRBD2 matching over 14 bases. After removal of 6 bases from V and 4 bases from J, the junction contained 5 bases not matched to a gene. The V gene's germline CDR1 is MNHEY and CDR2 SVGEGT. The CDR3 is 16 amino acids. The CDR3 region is CASSGTSGSRYNEQFF. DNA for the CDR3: TGTGCCAGCAGCGGGACTAGCGGGAGTAGGTACAATGAGCAGTTCTTC.

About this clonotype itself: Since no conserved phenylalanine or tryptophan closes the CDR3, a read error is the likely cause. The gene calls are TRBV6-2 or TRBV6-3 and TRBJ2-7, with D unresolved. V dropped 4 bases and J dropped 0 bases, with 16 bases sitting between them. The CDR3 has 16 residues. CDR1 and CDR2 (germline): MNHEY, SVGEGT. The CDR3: CASSWPADKRSYEQYS. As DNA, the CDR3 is TGTGCCAGCAGTTGGCCCGCAGATAAACGCTCCTACGAGCAGTACTCC.

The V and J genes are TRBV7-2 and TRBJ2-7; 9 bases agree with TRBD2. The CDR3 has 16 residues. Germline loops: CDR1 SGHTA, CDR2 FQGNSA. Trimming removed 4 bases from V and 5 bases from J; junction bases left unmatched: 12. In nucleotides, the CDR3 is TGTGCCAGCAGCTCTATAAGTAGCGGGAGTTTTGACGAGCAGTACTTC. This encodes CASSSISSGSFDEQYF.